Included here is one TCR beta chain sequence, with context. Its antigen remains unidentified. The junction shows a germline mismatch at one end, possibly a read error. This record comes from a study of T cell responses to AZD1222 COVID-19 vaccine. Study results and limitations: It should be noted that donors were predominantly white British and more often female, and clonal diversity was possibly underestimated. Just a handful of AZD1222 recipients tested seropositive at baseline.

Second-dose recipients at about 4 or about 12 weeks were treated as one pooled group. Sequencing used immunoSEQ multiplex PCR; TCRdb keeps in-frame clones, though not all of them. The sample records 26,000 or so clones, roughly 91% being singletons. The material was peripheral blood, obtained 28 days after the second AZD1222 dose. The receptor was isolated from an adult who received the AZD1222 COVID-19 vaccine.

The CDR3 region is CASSLEGAEAFF. The CDR3 DNA reads as TGCGCCAGCAGTTTGGAGGGTGCTGAAGCTTTCTTT. V usage is TRBV5-1 and J usage is TRBJ1-1; D gene ambiguous. The CDR3 extends over 12 amino acids. The V gene's germline CDR1 is SGHRS and CDR2 YFSETQ.